The 12 T cell receptor beta chains in this list originate from one sample, sequenced in a study of blood T cell repertoires in COVID-19. Produced via immunoSEQ multiplex PCR; TCRdb's table is partial and in-frame only. The sample gives fewer than 650,000 clones, roughly nine tenths of which show up once; roughly 8% is in the top ten. The material sequenced was peripheral blood. These receptors originate from a woman aged 45-65 years with COVID-19, enrolled during active disease.

The V and J genes are TRBV30 and TRBJ1-3; D possibly corresponds to TRBD1 (6 bases). Trimming took off 6 bases at V and 2 bases at J, with 17 bases between the two ends. CDR1 is GTSNPN and CDR2 is SVGIG in the germline V gene (reference sequence). The length of the CDR3 is 15 residues. As DNA, the CDR3 is TGTGCCTGTGATCTGGGGGCCTTCCCTGGAAACACCATATATTTT. Protein: CACDLGAFPGNTIYF.

The genes are TRBV7-9 and TRBJ2-2, with 7 bases lining up with TRBD1. V lost 4 bases to trimming and J lost 1 base; unmatched junction nucleotides: 6. Germline CDR1 SEHNR, CDR2 FQNEAQ (reference sequence). The length of the CDR3 is 16 residues. CDR3: CASSSLGTENTGELFF. The CDR3 region has the DNA TGTGCCAGCAGCTCCCTCGGGACAGAGAACACCGGGGAGCTGTTTTTT.

The V gene is TRBV5-6, the J gene TRBJ2-3; D is perhaps TRBD2 (6 bases). V lost 2 bases and J 4 bases, leaving 8 bases between the germline ends. The germline V gene has CDR1 SGHDT and CDR2 YYEEEE. CDR3 length: 13 residues. The DNA for the CDR3 is TGTGCCAGCAGCTTATCGGGGGCAGATACGCAGTATTTT. This sequence encodes CASSLSGADTQYF.

The rearrangement joins TRBV30 to TRBJ2-7, with 14 bases fitting TRBD2. Trimming cost V 3 bases and J 0 bases; bases outside gene matches: 16. CDR1 GTSNPN and CDR2 SVGIG come from the germline V gene (reference sequence). CDR3 length: 20 amino acids. The CDR3 here is CAWSQKRGLAGGFSSYEQYF. The CDR3 region has the DNA TGTGCCTGGAGCCAGAAGAGAGGACTAGCGGGGGGCTTTAGCTCCTACGAGCAGTACTTC.

V usage is TRBV10-3 and J usage is TRBJ1-2, with D possibly matching TRBD1 (5 bases). The CDR3 loop spans 12 amino acids. V lost 4 bases and J 5 bases, leaving 8 bases between the germline ends. Germline CDR1 ENHRY, CDR2 SYGVKD. As DNA, the CDR3 is TGTGCCATCAGTGCTCCAGGGTATGGCTACACCTTC. Its protein product is CAISAPGYGYTF.

The chain is built from TRBV30 and TRBJ1-1, with TRBD1 matching 7 bases. The CDR3 is 13 amino acids. Per germline, CDR1 GTSNPN and CDR2 SVGIG (reference sequence). J gave up 5 bases and V 4 bases, and 7 bases lay outside the gene matches. This CDR3 reads CAWNDRVETEAFF. DNA of the CDR3: TGTGCCTGGAATGACAGGGTGGAGACTGAAGCTTTCTTT.

The chain carries TRBV6-5 and TRBJ2-5, with 10 bases matching TRBD1. V dropped 3 bases and J dropped 7; count of bases not matched to a gene: 8. In germline, CDR1 is MNHEY, CDR2 SVGAGI. The CDR3 is 15 residues long. CDR3 nucleotide sequence: TGTGCCAGCAGTTATGGACGGACAGGGGGGTGGACCCAGTACTTC. It yields the protein CASSYGRTGGWTQYF.

CDR3 region: CASSLPRTAGDTEAFF. In DNA, the CDR3 is TGTGCCAGCAGCCTGCCCAGGACGGCGGGGGACACTGAAGCTTTCTTT. This chain links TRBV7-9 with TRBJ1-1; weak D call: TRBD1 (5 bases). V lost 5 bases and J lost 3, with 19 bases in between. Germline V lookup: CDR1 SEHNR, CDR2 FQNEAQ (reference sequence). The CDR3 extends over 16 amino acids.

V usage is TRBV7-2 and J usage is TRBJ2-3, with 11 bases fitting TRBD2. Germline trimming cut 5 bases from V and 4 bases from J; bases unmatched to any gene: 2. The length of the CDR3 is 14 residues. Looked up from germline, CDR1 is SGHTA and CDR2 is FQGNSA. CDR3 residues: CASSPGLAADTQYF. Written as DNA, the CDR3 is TGTGCCAGCAGCCCGGGACTAGCGGCAGATACGCAGTATTTT.

This clone was seen once. The chain joins TRBV7-2 to TRBJ2-1; 13 bases line up with TRBD2. V gave up 5 bases and J gave up 3 bases; unmatched junction bases: 10. The CDR3 covers 18 residues. Germline values: CDR1 SGHTA, CDR2 FQGNSA. The CDR3 DNA reads TGTGCCAGCAGCATGACTAGCGGGGGGACCGCAGGCTACAATGAGCAGTTCTTC. It encodes CASSMTSGGTAGYNEQFF.

The V and J genes are TRBV6-6 and TRBJ2-7; D might be TRBD1 (6 bases). Germline lookup yields CDR1 MNHNY and CDR2 SVGAGI (reference sequence). V was cut by 0 bases and J by 3 bases, with 9 bases left in between. This CDR3 has 14 amino acids. The CDR3 sequence: CASSYSTGVYEQYF. The DNA of the CDR3 is TGTGCCAGCAGTTACTCGACAGGTGTCTACGAGCAGTACTTC.

The V gene is TRBV10-3, the J gene TRBJ1-5, with TRBD1 identical over 8 bases. The CDR3 consists of 15 residues. Germline CDR1 reads ENHRY; CDR2 reads SYGVKD. V was clipped by 0 bases and J by 7 bases; unmatched bases: 5. The CDR3 reads CAISESGAGGQPQHF. The DNA of the CDR3 is TGTGCCATCAGTGAGTCTGGGGCAGGGGGCCAGCCCCAGCATTTT.